Below, 2 T cell receptor beta chains from the same sample are listed, as sequenced in a study of cytomegalovirus exposure and HLA in healthy donors. This table comes from immunoSEQ multiplex PCR, and its TCRdb copy is limited to in-frame clones, with some not included. The sample has about 250,000 clones; approximately 84% are singletons. The sequenced sample consisted of PBMCs. The source of these receptors is a man between 18 and 29 years old in good health and CMV-seropositive.

This chain links TRBV29-1 with TRBJ2-6; D might be TRBD1 (5 bases). Germline CDR1 is SQVTM and CDR2 is ANQGSEA. The length of the CDR3 is 18 residues. V was shortened by 3 bases and J by 0 bases, with 18 bases between the two germline ends. The CDR3: CSVDTMSSGNSGANVLTF. CDR3 in DNA: TGCAGCGTTGATACTATGTCGTCAGGGAACTCTGGGGCCAACGTCCTGACTTTC.

This clone showed up just once. CDR3 loop: CASSQDDGGNQPQHF. CDR3 bases: TGCGCCAGCAGCCAAGATGACGGAGGCAATCAGCCCCAGCATTTT. The gene calls are TRBV4-3 and TRBJ1-5; D gene uncertain. Germline V gene sequence: CDR1 LGHNA, CDR2 YSLEER. CDR3 length: 15 amino acids. Deletions cut 0 bases from V and 2 bases from J, with 8 bases between.